This record concerns one T cell receptor (beta chain) sequence. Its antigen is undetermined. Deletions cut 8 bases from V and 8 bases from J, with 15 bases between. CDR3 length: 11 amino acids. CDR1 and CDR2 from the germline V gene are GTSNPN and SVGIG (reference sequence). These data are taken from a study of T cell responses to AZD1222 COVID-19 vaccine. The method was immunoSEQ multiplex PCR; TCRdb's version includes in-frame clones alone and lacks a portion of them. The sample consists of fewer than 200,000 clones, 80% to 90% of them appearing once. Study-wide points: Breadth and depth of Spike-specific TCRs rose after two AZD1222 doses. In all cases, repertoires were sampled only after the peak T cell response. Recipients of AZD1222 seropositive at baseline numbered only 6 or 7. White British ancestry dominated among donors, who included more females, and clonal diversity was possibly underestimated.

The sample in question was peripheral blood, obtained 28 days after the second AZD1222 dose. The TCR originated in an adult who received the AZD1222 COVID-19 vaccine. J is TRBJ1-2 and V is TRBV30; D unresolved. The CDR3 here is CAGRRAGGYTF. CDR3 nucleotides: TGTGCCGGCAGGAGGGCCGGAGGCTACACCTTC.